The 11 T cell receptor beta chains below all came from one sample that was sequenced in a study of T cell responses to AZD1222 COVID-19 vaccine. Generated by immunoSEQ multiplex PCR, the TCRdb table keeps only in-frame clones and is missing some. The sample holds about 150,000 clones, approximately 90% seen once. Here the sequenced sample was peripheral blood, taken after recovery from COVID-19. These receptors were collected from an adult who had recovered from COVID-19.

Only a few counts were recorded for this clone. The chain couples TRBV5-6 to TRBJ2-7; 10 nucleotides align to TRBD2. Germline-derived CDR1 and CDR2 are SGHDT and YYEEEE. The CDR3 consists of 15 residues. The junction had 6 bases not matched to a gene; V was cut back by 0 bases and J by 6 bases. Written as DNA, the CDR3 is TGTGCCAGCAGCTTGGACCTAGCGGGGGCCGGCGAGCAGTACTTC. Its translation: CASSLDLAGAGEQYF.

This clone was counted once. The chain links TRBV6-2 or TRBV6-3 to TRBJ2-5; weak D call: TRBD1 (5 bases). The length of the CDR3 is 12 residues. Trimming left V 6 bases short and J 4 bases short, with 9 bases between. Germline CDR1 reads MNHEY; CDR2 reads SVGEGT. The CDR3 DNA follows: TGTGCCAGCAGCCCGCAGGGAGAGACCCAGTACTTC. Residues: CASSPQGETQYF.

The chain carries TRBV7-9 and TRBJ1-6, with D maybe TRBD1 (5 bases). CDR1 and CDR2 (germline): SEHNR, FQNEAQ (reference sequence). V was pared by 4 bases and J by 7 bases, with 17 bases between. The CDR3 length is 16 residues. In DNA form, the CDR3 reads TGTGCCAGCAGCTCCGGGGGAGGGCAGGCCAATTCACCCCTCCACTTT. It translates to CASSSGGGQANSPLHF.

This chain uses TRBV7-3 with TRBJ2-1; 12 bases are shared with TRBD2. V lost 5 bases and J lost 0; bases outside the gene matches: 8. There are 18 residues in the CDR3. Germline CDR1 is SGHTA and CDR2 is FQGTGA. The CDR3 DNA reads as TGTGCCAGCAGCCCGGGACTAGCGGGTCCTAGCTCCTACAATGAGCAGTTCTTC. It translates to CASSPGLAGPSSYNEQFF.

Here the CDR3 reads CASNGLRGYTF. The CDR3 DNA is TGTGCCAGTAACGGGCTGAGAGGCTACACCTTC. The chain couples TRBV19 to TRBJ1-2; no reliable D call. The CDR3 has 11 residues. Germline V gives CDR1 LNHDA, CDR2 SQIVND (reference sequence). The V end lost 7 bases, the J end lost 8 bases, and 11 bases lay between the germline ends.

This clone appeared once. The rearrangement joins TRBV25-1 to TRBJ1-4; TRBD1 is a possible D gene (6 bases). The V gene lost 7 bases and the J gene lost 5 bases, with 11 bases spanning the gap. The CDR3 extends over 13 amino acids. CDR1 is MGHDK and CDR2 is SYGVNS in the germline V gene. The CDR3 here is CASKGGGNEKLFF. CDR3 sequence (DNA): TGTGCCAGCAAAGGGGGAGGGAATGAAAAACTGTTTTTT.

Comments on this clone: The same CDR3 arises from other DNA sequences in this sample as well. The V call is TRBV7-3, the J call TRBJ1-1; D call uncertain. The CDR3 covers 13 residues. Germline assignment: CDR1 SGHTA and CDR2 FQGTGA. V gave up 2 bases and J gave up 0 bases, with 4 bases separating them. CDR3 region: CASSLLVNTEAFF. CDR3 DNA: TGTGCCAGCAGCTTATTAGTGAACACTGAAGCTTTCTTT.

The V call is TRBV19, the J call TRBJ2-5, with D perhaps TRBD1 or TRBD2 (5 bases each). Germline V gene data show CDR1 as LNHDA and CDR2 as SQIVND (reference sequence). The CDR3 contains 14 residues. V lost 1 base and J lost 5, with 11 bases in between. CDR3 amino acids: CASSIGPEGETQYF. The CDR3, as DNA: TGTGCCAGTAGTATAGGACCCGAGGGGGAGACCCAGTACTTC. The full variable domain, completed using reference TRBV19 and TRBJ2-5, is DGGITQSPKYLFRKEGQNVTLSCEQNLNHDAMYWYRQDPGQGLRLIYYSQIVNDFQKGDIAEGYSVSREKKESFPLTVTSAQKNPTAFYLCASSIGPEGETQYFGPGTRLLVL.

This chain joins TRBV6-1 and TRBJ1-1; D gene unclear. V was trimmed by 1 base and J by 10 bases, leaving 13 bases between them. CDR3 length: 13 amino acids. The germline V gene has CDR1 MNHNS and CDR2 SASEGT. The CDR3 here is CASSEEAPRGAFF. The CDR3, as DNA: TGTGCCAGCAGTGAAGAGGCCCCCCGGGGAGCTTTCTTT.

V is TRBV29-1 and J is TRBJ2-5; D is perhaps TRBD2 (8 bases). This CDR3 region has 14 residues. The V end was cut by 8 bases, the J end by 3 bases, with 19 bases between. CDR1 SQVTM and CDR2 ANQGSEA come from the germline V gene. For the CDR3, the DNA is TGCAGCCATGACAGGGCGGGAGGAGAAGAGACCCAGTACTTC. Protein product: CSHDRAGGEETQYF.

The chain joins TRBV2 to TRBJ2-7; D remains unclear. V was clipped by 6 bases and J by 2 bases, with 14 bases between them. The CDR3 is 14 residues long. In germline, CDR1 is SNHLY, CDR2 FYNNEI. The CDR3 coding sequence is TGTGCCAGCAGAGCGTCTTTGAATGCCTACGAGCAGTACTTC. This sequence encodes CASRASLNAYEQYF.